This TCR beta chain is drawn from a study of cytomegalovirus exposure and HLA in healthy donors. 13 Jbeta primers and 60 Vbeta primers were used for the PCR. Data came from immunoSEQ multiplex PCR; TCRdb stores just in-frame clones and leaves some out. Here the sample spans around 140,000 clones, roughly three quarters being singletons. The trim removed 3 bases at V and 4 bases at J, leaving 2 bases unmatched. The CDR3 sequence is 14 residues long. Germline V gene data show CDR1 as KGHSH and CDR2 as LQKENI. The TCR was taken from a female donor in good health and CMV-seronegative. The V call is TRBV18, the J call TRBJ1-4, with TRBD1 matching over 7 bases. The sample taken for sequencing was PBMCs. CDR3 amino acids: CASSPRDSNEKLFF. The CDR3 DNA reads TGTGCCAGCTCACCCCGGGACAGTAATGAAAAACTGTTTTTT.